The clone carrying this T cell receptor (beta chain) was seen a handful of times. Its antigen remains unidentified. TCRdb processed the reads anew with MiXCR; each CDR3 protein has one entry. This table holds roughly 69,000 distinct CDR3 sequences, around 27% found once. This CDR3 is 14 amino acids long. With 7 bases clipped from V and 2 bases from J, the junction kept 6 bases outside the gene matches. This sample was taken from a study of T cell repertoires in cytomegalovirus infection. Study overall: CMV epitopes used comprised recently identified HLA-C-restricted ones and well-studied HLA-B-restricted ones.

Points from the study as a whole: The ex vivo response was dominated by HLA-C-restricted CMV-specific TCR beta clonotypes. CMV carriers having the relevant HLA were flagged by cumulative public TCR beta family frequency.

The V gene is TRBV12-3 or TRBV12-4, the J gene TRBJ2-7, with TRBD2 matching 9 bases. This sequence originates from a human donor in good health (CMV status not recorded). Some clones in this sample may be carry-over from other donors' samples. Material: CD8+ T cells from cultured PBMCs, obtained from culture after CMV antigen stimulation. In DNA, the CDR3 is TGTGCCAGCACTGCGGGAGGGTCACCCTACGAGCAGTACTTC. The encoded protein is CASTAGGSPYEQYF.